What follows are 16 T cell receptor beta chains derived from one specimen sequenced in a study of blood T cells in healthy people across ages. Then a second PCR, running about 6 to 11 cycles, was carried out with a sample-barcoded 5' primer and a J-beta primer mix. TCRdb fed the 5' RACE reads into MiXCR, producing one record per CDR3 protein. The sample lists 800,000 or so distinct CDR3 sequences, 35% to 60% seen once, with about a sixth in the top ten. Sequences were obtained from blood. These receptor sequences come from an elderly man in good health.

There are a few counts of this clonotype. The rearrangement joins TRBV28 to TRBJ2-5; a possible D gene is TRBD1 (5 bases). V was shortened by 6 bases and J by 5 bases, with 19 bases between the two germline ends. The CDR3 loop spans 15 amino acids. The germline V gene has CDR1 MDHEN and CDR2 SYDVKM. The CDR3 loop reads CASRTDSPSGETQYF. The DNA of the CDR3 is TGTGCCAGCAGAACCGACAGTCCCTCGGGTGAGACCCAGTACTTC.

The chain recombines TRBV20-1 with TRBJ2-5; 12 positions match TRBD2. Trimming took 2 bases from V and 11 from J; bases not matched to a gene: 18. CDR3 length: 17 amino acids. From germline, CDR1 is DFQATT and CDR2 SNEGSKA (reference sequence). The chain's CDR3 is CSARTSFLAGGPNEQYF. DNA for the CDR3: TGCAGTGCTAGAACTTCCTTTCTAGCGGGAGGGCCGAATGAGCAGTACTTC.

Concerning this clonotype itself: A much larger clone differs from this one at a single base, so this may be a read error. V and J are TRBV7-2 and TRBJ2-7, with 9 bases aligning to TRBD2. In germline, CDR1 is SGHTA, CDR2 FQGNSA. The CDR3 spans 18 residues. V dropped 5 bases and J dropped 7; count of bases not matched to a gene: 21. The CDR3 loop is CASSKRRSSGTHLNEQYF. The CDR3, as DNA: TGTGCCAGCAGCAAGCGCAGATCTAGCGGGACCCACCTCAATGAGCAGTACTTC.

V is TRBV27 and J is TRBJ1-4; D is possibly TRBD1 (6 bases). The CDR3 totals 14 residues. Germline-derived CDR1 and CDR2 are MNHEY and SMNVEV (reference sequence). The V gene lost 8 bases and the J gene lost 4 bases, with 14 bases spanning the gap. CDR3 protein: CASGRQEHNEKLFF. The CDR3 DNA reads TGTGCCAGCGGAAGACAGGAACATAATGAAAAACTGTTTTTT.

The V and J genes are TRBV5-1 and TRBJ2-3; the D is unclear. In germline, CDR1 is SGHRS, CDR2 YFSETQ. V was clipped by 0 bases and J by 2 bases, with 10 bases between them. The CDR3 totals 15 residues. The CDR3: CASSLVSRDTDTQYF. The CDR3 nucleotides read TGCGCCAGCAGCTTGGTTTCACGAGACACAGATACGCAGTATTTT.

The J gene is TRBJ1-1, the V gene TRBV29-1; TRBD1 might be the D (5 bases). This CDR3 comprises 14 residues. Germline CDR1 reads SQVTM; CDR2 reads ANQGSEA. V lost 2 bases to trimming and J lost 4 bases, with 14 bases between them. CDR3 loop: CSVETGTGGTEAFF. For the CDR3, the DNA is TGCAGCGTTGAAACCGGGACGGGGGGCACTGAAGCTTTCTTT.

This chain joins TRBV27 and TRBJ1-2, with 7 bases lining up with TRBD1. The germline V gene encodes CDR1 MNHEY and CDR2 SMNVEV (reference sequence). With V trimmed by 6 bases and J by 6 bases, 7 bases remained unmatched. The CDR3 covers 13 residues. The CDR3 here is CASRRAGGNGYTF. CDR3 DNA: TGTGCCAGCAGACGAGCAGGGGGGAATGGCTACACCTTC.

This chain joins TRBV28 and TRBJ2-3; D possibly corresponds to TRBD2 (5 bases). Trimming shortened V by 3 bases and J by 4 bases, and 11 bases separated the two germline ends. Germline loops: CDR1 MDHEN, CDR2 SYDVKM. The CDR3 has 14 residues. CDR3 region: CASSFSTGSDTQYF. CDR3 DNA sequence: TGTGCCAGCAGTTTTAGCACGGGGTCAGATACGCAGTATTTT.

V usage is TRBV29-1 and J usage is TRBJ2-7; 7 bases match TRBD2. The assigned J gene may be wrong: the sequence end matches TRBJ2-5 better. Germline CDR1 and CDR2: SQVTM and ANQGSEA. The CDR3 totals 11 residues. The CDR3: CSVEGGETQYF. The CDR3, as DNA: TGCAGCGTTGAGGGGGGGGAGACCCAGTACTTC.

The genes are TRBV5-1 and TRBJ2-5, with TRBD2 matching over 10 bases. V trimming: 4 bases; J trimming: 3 bases; junction bases outside the gene matches: 3. Germline V gene data show CDR1 as SGHRS and CDR2 as YFSETQ. The CDR3 length is 14 residues. CDR3 protein: CASSTTSGEETQYF. The CDR3 coding sequence is TGCGCCAGCAGCACTACTAGCGGGGAAGAGACCCAGTACTTC. The full variable domain, its missing parts supplied by reference TRBV5-1 and TRBJ2-5, is KAGVTQTPRYLIKTRGQQVTLSCSPISGHRSVSWYQQTPGQGLQFLFEYFSETQRNKGNFPGRFSGRQFSNSRSEMNVSTLELGDSALYLCASSTTSGEETQYFGPGTRLLVL.

V and J are TRBV6-5 and TRBJ2-5; TRBD2 matches at 7 bases. The CDR3 is made up of 15 amino acids. Germline loops: CDR1 MNHEY, CDR2 SVGAGI. The V segment lost 1 base and the J segment 3 bases; nucleotides outside the gene matches: 5. CDR3 protein: CASSYLSGGEETQYF. In DNA, the CDR3 is TGTGCCAGCAGTTACTTATCGGGGGGAGAAGAGACCCAGTACTTC.

This clonotype was counted only a few times. The gene calls are TRBV29-1 and TRBJ2-1; 12 nucleotides line up with TRBD1. Germline CDR1 reads SQVTM; CDR2 reads ANQGSEA. V gave up 7 bases and J gave up 5 bases; unmatched junction bases: 9. The CDR3 loop spans 15 amino acids. CDR3 sequence reads: CSAEGQGASDNEQFF. The CDR3 DNA follows: TGCAGCGCCGAGGGACAGGGGGCGTCTGACAATGAGCAGTTCTTC.

V usage is TRBV20-1 and J usage is TRBJ2-5; 11 bases agree with TRBD2. This CDR3 has 14 amino acids. J lost 1 base, V lost 5 bases, and 3 bases had no gene match. The germline V gene encodes CDR1 DFQATT and CDR2 SNEGSKA (reference sequence). The CDR3 DNA reads TGCAGTGCTCAACTAGCGGGAGCCCAAGAGACCCAGTACTTC. This encodes CSAQLAGAQETQYF.

This chain joins TRBV12-3 or TRBV12-4 and TRBJ1-5, with a possible D match to TRBD1 (5 bases). The CDR3 loop spans 16 amino acids. V lost 2 bases to trimming and J lost 2 bases, with 13 bases between them. The CDR3 is CASSLFGREGNQPQHF. The CDR3 bases are TGTGCCAGCAGTTTATTCGGCAGGGAGGGCAATCAGCCCCAGCATTTT.

CDR3 protein: CASKQDRGDSYEQYF. DNA for the CDR3: TGTGCCAGCAAGCAGGACAGGGGGGACTCCTACGAGCAGTACTTC. The rearrangement joins TRBV6-5 to TRBJ2-7; TRBD1 matches at 10 bases. The CDR3 spans 15 residues. Germline CDR1 and CDR2: MNHEY and SVGAGI. The J segment lost 0 bases and the V segment lost 7 bases, leaving 6 bases of the junction unmatched.

A note on this clonotype: Just one base apart from a much larger clone, this may be a read error. V usage is TRBV29-1 and J usage is TRBJ2-5; D call uncertain. The last part of the DNA fits TRBJ2-7 better; the J call may be wrong. The germline V gene has CDR1 SQVTM and CDR2 ANQGSEA. The CDR3 totals 11 residues. In nucleotides, the CDR3 is TGCAGCGTTGGACAATCGGACGAGCAGTACTTC. This gives the protein CSVGQSDEQYF.